This note documents a single T cell receptor beta chain sequence. The run of the v3.0 immunoSEQ assay was at survey level. Measured with immunoSEQ multiplex PCR; TCRdb has only the in-frame clones, and not every one. The sample lists about 17,000 clones; 85% to 95% were seen once. The sample comes from a study of long-term antiretroviral therapy in people with HIV. There are 14 residues in the CDR3. With 6 bases removed from V and 2 bases from J, the gap between germline ends came to 11 bases. Germline values: CDR1 SNHLY, CDR2 FYNNEI. The rearrangement links TRBV2 to TRBJ1-5; D is ambiguous. This clonotype originated in a man between 25 and 39 years old with HIV. The sequenced sample was unsorted PBMCs, obtained more than 10 years after starting antiretroviral therapy. CDR3 coding DNA: TGTGCCAGCAGCGCGGACTTTGGCAATCAGCCCCAGCATTTT. This encodes CASSADFGNQPQHF.